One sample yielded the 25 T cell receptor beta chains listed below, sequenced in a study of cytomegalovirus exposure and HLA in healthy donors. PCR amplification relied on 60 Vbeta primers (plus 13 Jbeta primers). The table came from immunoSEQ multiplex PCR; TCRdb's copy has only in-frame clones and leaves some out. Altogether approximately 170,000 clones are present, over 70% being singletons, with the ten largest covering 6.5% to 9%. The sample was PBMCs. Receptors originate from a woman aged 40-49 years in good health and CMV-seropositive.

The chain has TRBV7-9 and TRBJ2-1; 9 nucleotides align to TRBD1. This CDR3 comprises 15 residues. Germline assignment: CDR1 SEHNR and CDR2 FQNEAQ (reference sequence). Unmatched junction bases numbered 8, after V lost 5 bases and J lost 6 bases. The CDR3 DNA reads TGTGCCAGCAGCGATACAGGGGGCGCCTCCAATGAGCAGTTCTTC. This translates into CASSDTGGASNEQFF.

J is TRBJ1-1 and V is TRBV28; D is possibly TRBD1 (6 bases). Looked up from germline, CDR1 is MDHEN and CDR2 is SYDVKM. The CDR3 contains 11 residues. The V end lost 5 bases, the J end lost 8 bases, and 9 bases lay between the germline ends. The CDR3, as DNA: TGTGCCAGCAGTCGCAGGGGAGAAGCTTTCTTT. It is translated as CASSRRGEAFF.

Written as DNA, the CDR3 is TGCGCCAGCAGTTGGAGGCTCTCCGGCTACGAGCAGTACTTC. It encodes CASSWRLSGYEQYF. The chain uses TRBV5-1 and TRBJ2-7; possible D gene TRBD2, 5 bases. The CDR3 spans 14 residues. V was clipped by 5 bases and J by 3 bases, with 15 bases between them. The germline V gene has CDR1 SGHRS and CDR2 YFSETQ.

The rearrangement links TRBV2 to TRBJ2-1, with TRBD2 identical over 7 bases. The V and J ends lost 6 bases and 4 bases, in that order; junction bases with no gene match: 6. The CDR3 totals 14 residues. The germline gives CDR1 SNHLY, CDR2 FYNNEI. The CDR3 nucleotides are TGTGCCAGCAGCCTTCGGGGGGTTTACAATGAGCAGTTCTTC. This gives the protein CASSLRGVYNEQFF.

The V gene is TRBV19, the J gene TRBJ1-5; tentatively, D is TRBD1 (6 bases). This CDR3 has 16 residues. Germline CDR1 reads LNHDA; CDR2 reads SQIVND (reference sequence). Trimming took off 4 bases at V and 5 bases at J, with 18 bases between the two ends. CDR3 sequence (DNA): TGTGCCAGTAGTACTACTAGGGGGAGTGGGGATCAGCCCCAGCATTTT. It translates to CASSTTRGSGDQPQHF. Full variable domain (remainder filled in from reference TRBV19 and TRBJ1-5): DGGITQSPKYLFRKEGQNVTLSCEQNLNHDAMYWYRQDPGQGLRLIYYSQIVNDFQKGDIAEGYSVSREKKESFPLTVTSAQKNPTAFYLCASSTTRGSGDQPQHFGDGTRLSIL.

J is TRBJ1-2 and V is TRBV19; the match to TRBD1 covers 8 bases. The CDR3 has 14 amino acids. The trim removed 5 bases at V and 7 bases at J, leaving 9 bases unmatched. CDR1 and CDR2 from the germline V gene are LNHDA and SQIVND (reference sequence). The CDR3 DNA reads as TGTGCCAGTAGTGTGGACAGGGTCGGTATTGGCTACACCTTC. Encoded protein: CASSVDRVGIGYTF.

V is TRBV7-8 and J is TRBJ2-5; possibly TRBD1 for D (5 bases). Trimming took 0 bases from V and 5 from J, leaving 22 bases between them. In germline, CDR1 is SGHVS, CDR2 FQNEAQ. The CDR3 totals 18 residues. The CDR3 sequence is CASSLATLRGAGEETQYF. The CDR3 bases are TGTGCCAGCAGCTTAGCCACTCTCCGTGGGGCAGGAGAGGAGACCCAGTACTTC.

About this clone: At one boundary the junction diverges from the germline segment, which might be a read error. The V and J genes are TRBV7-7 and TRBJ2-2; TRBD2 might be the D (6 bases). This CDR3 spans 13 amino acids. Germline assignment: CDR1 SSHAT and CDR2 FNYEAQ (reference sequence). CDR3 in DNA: TGTGCTAGCAGCCTGCTAGCGACCGGGGAGCCGTTTTTT. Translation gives CASSLLATGEPFF.

The CDR3: CASSLPFPEDNEQFF. In DNA form, the CDR3 reads TGTGCCAGCAGCTTGCCTTTTCCAGAAGACAATGAGCAGTTCTTC. J is TRBJ2-1 and V is TRBV5-6; D unresolved. There are 15 residues in the CDR3. V was trimmed by 1 base and J by 5 bases, leaving 13 bases between them. From germline, CDR1 is SGHDT and CDR2 YYEEEE.

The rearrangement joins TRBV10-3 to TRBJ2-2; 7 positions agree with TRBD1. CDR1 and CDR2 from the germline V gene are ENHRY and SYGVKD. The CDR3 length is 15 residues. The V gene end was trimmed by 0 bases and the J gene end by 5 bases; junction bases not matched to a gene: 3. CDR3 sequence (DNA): TGTGCCATCAGTGAGTCGCCAGGGGGAACCGGGGAGCTGTTTTTT. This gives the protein CAISESPGGTGELFF.

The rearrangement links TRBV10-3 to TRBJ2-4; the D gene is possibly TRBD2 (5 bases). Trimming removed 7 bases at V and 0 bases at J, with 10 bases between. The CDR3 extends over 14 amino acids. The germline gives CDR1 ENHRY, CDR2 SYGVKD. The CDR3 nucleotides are TGTGCCATCACCGAGGACTTAGCCAAAAACATTCAGTACTTC. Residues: CAITEDLAKNIQYF.

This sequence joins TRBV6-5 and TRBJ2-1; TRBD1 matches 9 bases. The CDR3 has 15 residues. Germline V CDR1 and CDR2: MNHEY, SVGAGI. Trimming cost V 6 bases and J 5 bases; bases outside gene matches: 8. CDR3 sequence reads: CASSPGTGYNNEQFF. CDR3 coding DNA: TGTGCCAGCAGCCCCGGGACAGGGTACAACAATGAGCAGTTCTTC.

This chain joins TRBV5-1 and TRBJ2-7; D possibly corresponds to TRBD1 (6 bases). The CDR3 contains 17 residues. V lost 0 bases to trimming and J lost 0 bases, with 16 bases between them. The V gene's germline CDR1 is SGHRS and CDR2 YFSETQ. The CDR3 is CASSLGLGHQSSYEQYF. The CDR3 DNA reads TGCGCCAGCAGCTTGGGCCTGGGACACCAGAGCTCCTACGAGCAGTACTTC.

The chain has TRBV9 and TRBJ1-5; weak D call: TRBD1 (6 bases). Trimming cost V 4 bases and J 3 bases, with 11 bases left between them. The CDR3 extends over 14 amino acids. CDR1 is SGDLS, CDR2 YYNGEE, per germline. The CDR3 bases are TGTGCCAGCAGCCAAGGACAGCTCAATCAGCCCCAGCATTTT. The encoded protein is CASSQGQLNQPQHF.

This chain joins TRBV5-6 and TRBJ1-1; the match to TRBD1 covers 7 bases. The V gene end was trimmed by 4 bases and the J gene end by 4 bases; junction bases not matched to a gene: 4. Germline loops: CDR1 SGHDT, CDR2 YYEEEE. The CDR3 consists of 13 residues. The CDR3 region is CASSPTGFTEAFF. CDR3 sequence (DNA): TGTGCCAGCAGCCCGACAGGGTTCACTGAAGCTTTCTTT.

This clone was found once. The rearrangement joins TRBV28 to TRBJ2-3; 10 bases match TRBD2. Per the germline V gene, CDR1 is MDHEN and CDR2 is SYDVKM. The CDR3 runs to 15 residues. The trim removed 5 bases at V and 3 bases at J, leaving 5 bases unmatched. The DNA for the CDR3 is TGTGCCAGCAGTCGGACTAGCGGCCTTACAGATACGCAGTATTTT. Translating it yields CASSRTSGLTDTQYF.

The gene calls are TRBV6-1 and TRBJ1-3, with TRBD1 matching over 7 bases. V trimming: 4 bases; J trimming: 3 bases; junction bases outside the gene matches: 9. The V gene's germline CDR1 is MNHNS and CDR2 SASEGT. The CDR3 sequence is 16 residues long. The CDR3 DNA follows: TGTGCCAGCAGTGGGGACGCAGGGGGAAGTGGAAACACCATATATTTT. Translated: CASSGDAGGSGNTIYF.

CDR3 in amino acids: CASRRSVSSGNTIYF. The CDR3 coding sequence is TGTGCCAGCAGGAGAAGTGTGTCCTCTGGAAACACCATATATTTT. The chain joins TRBV2 to TRBJ1-3; D is ambiguous. The CDR3 runs to 15 residues. Germline CDR1 and CDR2: SNHLY and FYNNEI. The V end lost 6 bases, the J end lost 0 bases, and 12 bases lay between the germline ends.

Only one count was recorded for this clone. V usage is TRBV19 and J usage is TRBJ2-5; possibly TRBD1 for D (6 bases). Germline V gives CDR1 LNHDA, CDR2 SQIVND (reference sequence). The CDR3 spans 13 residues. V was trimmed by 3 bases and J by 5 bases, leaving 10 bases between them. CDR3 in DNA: TGTGCCAGTAGTATCACAGGGTGGGAGACCCAGTACTTC. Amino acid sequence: CASSITGWETQYF.

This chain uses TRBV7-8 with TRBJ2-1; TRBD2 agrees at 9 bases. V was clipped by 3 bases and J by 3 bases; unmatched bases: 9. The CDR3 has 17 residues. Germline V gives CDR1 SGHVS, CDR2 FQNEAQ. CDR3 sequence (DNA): TGTGCCAGCAGCTTGGCTAGCGGGGACCTATTCTACAATGAGCAGTTCTTC. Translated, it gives CASSLASGDLFYNEQFF.

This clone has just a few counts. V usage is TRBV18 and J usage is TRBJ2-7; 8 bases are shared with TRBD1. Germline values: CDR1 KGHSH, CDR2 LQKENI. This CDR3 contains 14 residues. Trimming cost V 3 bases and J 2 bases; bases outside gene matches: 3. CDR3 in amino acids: CASSPGTGAYEQYF. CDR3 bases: TGTGCCAGCTCACCTGGGACAGGTGCCTACGAGCAGTACTTC.

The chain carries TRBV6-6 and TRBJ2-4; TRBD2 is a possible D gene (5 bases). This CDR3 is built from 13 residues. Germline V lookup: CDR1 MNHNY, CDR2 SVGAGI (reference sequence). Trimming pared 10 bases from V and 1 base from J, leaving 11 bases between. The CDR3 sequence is CATHEGAKNIQYF. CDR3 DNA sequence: TGTGCCACCCATGAGGGTGCCAAAAACATTCAGTACTTC.

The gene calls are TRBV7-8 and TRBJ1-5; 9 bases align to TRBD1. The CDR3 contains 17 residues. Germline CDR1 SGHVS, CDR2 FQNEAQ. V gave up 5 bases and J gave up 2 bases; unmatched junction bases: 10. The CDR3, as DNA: TGTGCCAGCAGCGCAGGGACAGGGAAGGGGGGCAATCAGCCCCAGCATTTT. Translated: CASSAGTGKGGNQPQHF.

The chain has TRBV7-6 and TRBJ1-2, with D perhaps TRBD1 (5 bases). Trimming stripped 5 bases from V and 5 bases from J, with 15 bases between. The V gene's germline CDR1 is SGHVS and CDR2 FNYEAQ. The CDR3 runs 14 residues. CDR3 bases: TGTGCCAGCAGCCCGGGGGGGGGAGCTTATGGCTACACCTTC. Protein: CASSPGGGAYGYTF. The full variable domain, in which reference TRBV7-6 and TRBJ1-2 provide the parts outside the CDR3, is GAGVSQSPRYKVTKRGQDVALRCDPISGHVSLYWYRQALGQGPEFLTYFNYEAQQDKSGLPNDRFSAERPEGSISTLTIQRTEQRDSAMYRCASSPGGGAYGYTFGSGTRLTVV.

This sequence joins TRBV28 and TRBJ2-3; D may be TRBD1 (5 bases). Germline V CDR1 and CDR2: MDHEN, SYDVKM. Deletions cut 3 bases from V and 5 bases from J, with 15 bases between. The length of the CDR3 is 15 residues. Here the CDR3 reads CASSFQLLRGDTQYF. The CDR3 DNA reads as TGTGCCAGCAGTTTCCAGCTACTAAGGGGAGATACGCAGTATTTT.